The rows below give T cell receptor beta chains drawn from one sample of a study of graft-versus-host responses after intestinal transplantation. Data came from immunoSEQ multiplex PCR; TCRdb stores just in-frame clones and leaves some out. The repertoire holds around 96,000 clones, with 92% as singletons. These receptors lack a known antigen. This specimen was unstimulated CD4+ T cells sorted from spleen or lymph node cells, taken before intestinal transplant. Receptors originate from a human donor who received an intestinal transplant. CDR3s include the opening cysteine and the closing phenylalanine or tryptophan.

J: TRBJ2-1
V: TRBV2
CDR3: CASSILAKQFF

J: TRBJ1-2
V: TRBV11-1
CDR3: CASSRGQSYGYTF

J: TRBJ2-1
V: TRBV6-6
CDR3: CASSYGPGGSNEQFF

J: TRBJ1-1
V: TRBV7-2
CDR3: CASSLDRATEAFF

J: TRBJ2-5
V: TRBV19
CDR3: CASSIGPREAETQYF

J: TRBJ1-3
V: TRBV2
CDR3: CASGYRGGRGNTIYF

J: TRBJ1-2
V: TRBV30
CDR3: CAWTMTGGVWYGYTF

J: TRBJ1-4
V: TRBV5-1
CDR3: CASSLPGAEKLFF

J: TRBJ2-7
V: TRBV11-3
CDR3: CASSWRTSGGADYEQYF

J: TRBJ1-6
V: TRBV7-2
CDR3: CASGTGVNSPLHF

J: TRBJ1-4
V: TRBV5-6
CDR3: CASSGQGGEKLFF